These 30 T cell receptor beta chains share one sample of origin, sequenced in a study of blood T cell repertoires in COVID-19. Generated by immunoSEQ multiplex PCR, the TCRdb table keeps only in-frame clones and is missing some. Here the sample spans 70,000 or so clones, 80% being singletons. The sample consisted of peripheral blood. All receptors come from a man in his forties or fifties with COVID-19, enrolled during active disease.

DNA of the CDR3: TGCAGCGTTGAGGAGATCGGGGAGCTGTTTTTT. Residues: CSVEEIGELFF. V and J are TRBV29-1 and TRBJ2-2, with D unclear. V lost 3 bases, J lost 7 bases, and 6 bases lay in between. CDR1 SQVTM and CDR2 ANQGSEA come from the germline V gene. This CDR3 comprises 11 residues.

This clone has just a few counts. CDR3: CASSSQGGKLFF. The CDR3 DNA reads TGTGCCAGCAGTTCTCAGGGGGGAAAACTGTTTTTT. The genes are TRBV28 and TRBJ1-4; 7 nucleotides agree with TRBD1. J was trimmed by 10 bases and V by 4 bases; bases with no gene match: 3. This CDR3 region has 12 residues. Germline lookup yields CDR1 MDHEN and CDR2 SYDVKM.

The rearrangement links TRBV7-9 to TRBJ2-7; 9 bases agree with TRBD1. The CDR3 covers 14 residues. CDR1 is SEHNR, CDR2 FQNEAQ, per germline (reference sequence). J gave up 2 bases and V 1 base, and 0 bases lay outside the gene matches. This CDR3 reads CASSLGTGAYEQYF. The DNA for the CDR3 is TGTGCCAGCAGCTTAGGGACAGGGGCCTACGAGCAGTACTTC.

The CDR3 DNA reads as TGTGCCAGCTCACGCCCTTCCGGGACAGCCTCCTACGAGCAGTACTTC. This gives the protein CASSRPSGTASYEQYF. The chain couples TRBV18 to TRBJ2-7; 7 nucleotides agree with TRBD1. The CDR3 covers 16 residues. Per the germline V gene, CDR1 is KGHSH and CDR2 is LQKENI. J was trimmed by 0 bases and V by 4 bases; bases with no gene match: 9.

This clone was seen once. The chain has TRBV3-1 (or the pseudogene TRBV3-2) and TRBJ1-1; unclear D gene. V shed 3 bases and J shed 4 bases, with 3 bases lying between them. Germline V gene data show CDR1 as LGHDT and CDR2 as YNNKEL (reference sequence). The CDR3 covers 11 residues. CDR3 region: CASSQATEAFF. The CDR3 nucleotides read TGTGCCAGCAGCCAGGCCACTGAAGCTTTCTTT.

V and J are TRBV6-5 and TRBJ2-4; 11 bases map to TRBD1. Per the germline V gene, CDR1 is MNHEY and CDR2 is SVGAGI. V was clipped by 5 bases and J by 5 bases; unmatched bases: 5. The CDR3 totals 15 residues. CDR3 DNA: TGTGCCAGCAGTCTATGGGGACAGGGGGAAAACATTCAGTACTTC. Translated: CASSLWGQGENIQYF.

The chain recombines TRBV2 with TRBJ2-7, with TRBD1 identical over 9 bases. The CDR3 contains 14 residues. V was pared by 6 bases and J by 3 bases, with 6 bases of the junction left unmatched. The germline V gene encodes CDR1 SNHLY and CDR2 FYNNEI. CDR3 region: CASSEGQGHYEQYF. The CDR3 DNA is TGTGCCAGCAGCGAGGGACAGGGACACTACGAGCAGTACTTC.

This CDR3 reads CAFLQGTQETQYF. CDR3 nucleotides: TGTGCCTTCCTACAGGGGACACAAGAGACCCAGTACTTC. The chain is built from TRBV30 and TRBJ2-5, with TRBD1 matching 7 bases. This CDR3 region has 13 residues. The germline CDR1 and CDR2 sequences are GTSNPN and SVGIG (reference sequence). The trim removed 7 bases at V and 2 bases at J, leaving 7 bases unmatched.

The CDR3, as DNA: TGTGCCAGCAGTTCCTACTATGGATCGAGCGGAGATACGCAGTATTTT. This sequence encodes CASSSYYGSSGDTQYF. V is TRBV27 and J is TRBJ2-3, with D possibly matching TRBD2 (5 bases). V lost 4 bases and J lost 5, with 19 bases in between. The germline gives CDR1 MNHEY, CDR2 SMNVEV (reference sequence). The CDR3 is 16 residues long.

This clone was recorded once. CDR3 sequence reads: CASSHYTSGVIYEQYF. The CDR3 nucleotides read TGTGCCAGCAGCCACTACACTAGCGGGGTGATCTACGAGCAGTACTTC. The rearrangement joins TRBV21-1 to TRBJ2-7; TRBD2, the D gene given by the table, was not confirmed from the DNA. TRBV21-1 is given as a pseudogene. The CDR3 consists of 16 residues.

The chain is built from TRBV7-3 and TRBJ2-3; TRBD1 agrees at 8 bases. The CDR3 has 14 residues. V lost 4 bases, J lost 4 bases, and 4 bases stayed unmatched. In germline, CDR1 is SGHTA, CDR2 FQGTGA. CDR3 protein: CASSSQGAADTQYF. The CDR3 region has the DNA TGTGCCAGCAGCTCGCAGGGGGCCGCAGATACGCAGTATTTT.

The chain employs TRBV29-1 and TRBJ2-5; TRBD2 might be the D (6 bases). The CDR3 covers 12 residues. V was trimmed by 6 bases and J by 4 bases, leaving 12 bases between them. Looked up from germline, CDR1 is SQVTM and CDR2 is ANQGSEA. This chain's CDR3 is CSVEGSSETQYF. The CDR3 coding sequence is TGCAGCGTGGAGGGTAGTTCAGAGACCCAGTACTTC.

The chain has TRBV5-1 and TRBJ1-1; D not resolved. The CDR3 extends over 14 amino acids. Per germline, CDR1 SGHRS and CDR2 YFSETQ. Trimming took 0 bases from V and 1 from J, leaving 7 bases between them. CDR3 nucleotide sequence: TGCGCCAGCAGCTTGGGGAGCCCGAACACTGAAGCTTTCTTT. Amino acids: CASSLGSPNTEAFF.

V and J are TRBV28 and TRBJ2-3; 7 bases are a match to TRBD1. Unmatched junction bases numbered 15, after V lost 7 bases and J lost 2 bases. Germline values: CDR1 MDHEN, CDR2 SYDVKM. The CDR3 runs to 17 residues. In DNA form, the CDR3 reads TGTGCCAGCATCTTGGGAAAGGGACAGCTGGCCACAGATACGCAGTATTTT. Translated, it gives CASILGKGQLATDTQYF.

V is TRBV7-2 and J is TRBJ2-1; D not resolved. CDR3 length equals 14 residues. V was pared by 7 bases and J by 2 bases, with 12 bases between. Germline CDR1 and CDR2: SGHTA and FQGNSA. The DNA for the CDR3 is TGTGCCAGCAACCCCGTAATAGCCTACAATGAGCAGTTCTTC. The encoded protein is CASNPVIAYNEQFF.

This clone came up a few times. DNA for the CDR3: TGTGCCAGCAGCGGCTTCGGGACTAGCGGGAGAACTGCCGGGGAGCTGTTTTTT. This translates into CASSGFGTSGRTAGELFF. The chain carries TRBV9 and TRBJ2-2; 14 nucleotides line up with TRBD2. In germline, CDR1 is SGDLS, CDR2 YYNGEE. With 3 bases clipped from V and 6 bases from J, the junction kept 10 bases outside the gene matches. The CDR3 is 18 amino acids.

The chain carries TRBV11-2 and TRBJ1-1; 7 positions match TRBD1. CDR3 length: 15 amino acids. V trimming: 0 bases; J trimming: 6 bases; junction bases outside the gene matches: 7. From germline, CDR1 is SGHAT and CDR2 FQNNGV. In DNA form, the CDR3 reads TGTGCCAGCAGCTTAGATCCCTACAGGGGCCCTGAAGCTTTCTTT. Protein: CASSLDPYRGPEAFF.

The chain employs TRBV29-1 and TRBJ2-1, with 10 bases aligning to TRBD2. The CDR3 is 15 amino acids. Per germline, CDR1 SQVTM and CDR2 ANQGSEA. Germline trimming cut 4 bases from V and 8 bases from J; bases unmatched to any gene: 11. The CDR3 DNA sequence: TGCAGCGTTGTTGGACTAGCGGACACTAGGGATGAGCAGTTCTTC. Translation gives CSVVGLADTRDEQFF.

The chain combines TRBV5-1 with TRBJ1-2, with D possibly TRBD1 on 6 matching bases. The ends were cut back, 5 bases at V and 4 bases at J, with 15 bases in the middle. This CDR3 is built from 14 residues. Germline CDR1 SGHRS, CDR2 YFSETQ. As DNA, the CDR3 is TGCGCCAGCAGTCTTCAAGGGGGTGGCTATGGCTACACCTTC. Amino acids: CASSLQGGGYGYTF.

The chain carries TRBV12-3 or TRBV12-4 and TRBJ2-2; the D is unclear. V was cut by 4 bases and J by 4 bases, with 4 bases left in between. The CDR3 has 12 residues. The CDR3 sequence is CASSSSTGELFF. The DNA of the CDR3 is TGTGCCAGCAGTTCCAGCACCGGGGAGCTGTTTTTT.

This chain connects TRBV12-3 or TRBV12-4 to TRBJ2-1, with unresolved D. The CDR3 extends over 11 amino acids. Trimming shortened V by 8 bases and J by 7 bases, and 9 bases separated the two germline ends. CDR3 bases: TGTGCCAGCTCGTCCGCGAATGAGCAGTTCTTC. The encoded protein is CASSSANEQFF.

The chain employs TRBV6-2 or TRBV6-3 and TRBJ1-1, with D unresolved. CDR1 MNHEY and CDR2 SVGEGT come from the germline V gene. The CDR3 contains 14 residues. Trimming left V 5 bases short and J 1 base short, with 11 bases between. DNA of the CDR3: TGTGCCAGCAGTCGAAACACAGCGAACACTGAAGCTTTCTTT. This sequence encodes CASSRNTANTEAFF.

This clone was found a few times. This chain links TRBV6-5 with TRBJ2-7; 7 nucleotides align to TRBD1. The germline gives CDR1 MNHEY, CDR2 SVGAGI. V was pared by 6 bases and J by 6 bases, with 5 bases of the junction left unmatched. The CDR3 spans 12 residues. The CDR3 DNA reads TGTGCCAGCAGCCGGACAGGAACCGAGCAGTACTTC. It is translated as CASSRTGTEQYF.

This chain links TRBV19 with TRBJ1-5, with 11 bases identical to TRBD1. V was pared by 1 base and J by 1 base, with 3 bases of the junction left unmatched. This CDR3 is built from 17 residues. Germline assignment: CDR1 LNHDA and CDR2 SQIVND (reference sequence). DNA for the CDR3: TGTGCCAGTAGTATAGTAGGACAGGGGGCCAGCAATCAGCCCCAGCATTTT. As protein: CASSIVGQGASNQPQHF.

The chain couples TRBV6-1 to TRBJ2-7; 7 bases agree with TRBD1. Germline loops: CDR1 MNHNS, CDR2 SASEGT. The ends lost 5 bases at V and 7 bases at J; junction bases unmatched: 2. There are 11 residues in the CDR3. The CDR3 reads CASSRQGEQYF. The CDR3 bases are TGTGCCAGCAGTAGACAGGGAGAGCAGTACTTC.

The CDR3 DNA sequence: TGTGCCAGCAGTTACTTATCAGGGGGTTTGGAGCAGTACTTC. It is translated as CASSYLSGGLEQYF. The chain links TRBV6-5 to TRBJ2-7; TRBD1 matches 7 bases. In germline, CDR1 is MNHEY, CDR2 SVGAGI. V was pared by 1 base and J by 7 bases, with 7 bases of the junction left unmatched. The CDR3 is 14 residues long.

This chain joins TRBV11-2 and TRBJ2-4; 9 bases are shared with TRBD1. Germline values: CDR1 SGHAT, CDR2 FQNNGV. The V and J ends lost 1 base and 8 bases, in that order; junction bases with no gene match: 6. The CDR3 length is 15 residues. CDR3 in DNA: TGTGCCAGCAGCTTAGCGGGACAGGGTCTGGACATTCAGTACTTC. This translates into CASSLAGQGLDIQYF. Combining the CDR3 with reference TRBV11-2 and TRBJ2-4 gives the whole variable domain EAGVAQSPRYKIIEKRQSVAFWCNPISGHATLYWYQQILGQGPKLLIQFQNNGVVDDSQLPKDRFSAERLKGVDSTLKIQPAKLEDSAVYLCASSLAGQGLDIQYFGAGTRLSVL.

V is TRBV3-1 (or the pseudogene TRBV3-2) and J is TRBJ1-1; D call uncertain. The CDR3 extends over 14 amino acids. CDR1 and CDR2 from the germline V gene are LGHDT and YNNKEL (reference sequence). With 3 bases removed from V and 1 base from J, the gap between germline ends came to 9 bases. CDR3 in DNA: TGTGCCAGCAGCCACCGTTCGAGGAACACTGAAGCTTTCTTT. Its protein is CASSHRSRNTEAFF.

The rearrangement uses TRBV30 and TRBJ1-2, with D tentatively TRBD1 (5 bases). CDR1 is GTSNPN, CDR2 SVGIG, per germline (reference sequence). The CDR3 extends over 13 amino acids. Between the trimmed V and J ends, which lost 2 bases and 4 bases, there was a span of 11 bases. The CDR3 region is CAWSYSGGYGYTF. The CDR3 coding sequence is TGTGCCTGGAGTTACTCCGGGGGCTATGGCTACACCTTC.

The chain carries TRBV24-1 and TRBJ2-1; D is undetermined. There are 13 residues in the CDR3. Germline V gene sequence: CDR1 KGHDR, CDR2 SFDVKD. The V gene lost 9 bases and the J gene lost 6 bases, with 14 bases spanning the gap. The CDR3 reads CATGTIKGNEQFF. CDR3 coding DNA: TGTGCCACCGGTACTATTAAAGGCAATGAGCAGTTCTTC.